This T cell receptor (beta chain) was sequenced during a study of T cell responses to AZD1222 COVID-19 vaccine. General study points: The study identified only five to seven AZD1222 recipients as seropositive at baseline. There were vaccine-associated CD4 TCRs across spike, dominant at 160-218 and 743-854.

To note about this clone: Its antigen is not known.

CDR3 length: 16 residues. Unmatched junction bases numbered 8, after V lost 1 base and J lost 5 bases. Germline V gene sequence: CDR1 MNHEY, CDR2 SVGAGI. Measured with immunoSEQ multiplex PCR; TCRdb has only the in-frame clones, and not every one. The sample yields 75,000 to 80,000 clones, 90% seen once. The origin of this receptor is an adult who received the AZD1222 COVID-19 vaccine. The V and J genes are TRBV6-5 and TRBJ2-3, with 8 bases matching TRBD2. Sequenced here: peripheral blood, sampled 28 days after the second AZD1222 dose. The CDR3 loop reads CASSYYRAGGGDTQYF. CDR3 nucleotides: TGTGCCAGCAGTTACTATCGGGCGGGGGGAGGAGATACGCAGTATTTT.